One and the same sample provided the 21 T cell receptor beta chains below, sequenced in a study of T cell repertoires in cytomegalovirus infection. One entry per CDR3 protein results from TCRdb running MiXCR on the reads. The sample holds about 740,000 distinct CDR3 sequences, about 33% seen once. No antigen has been identified for these receptors. Sample: cultured PBMCs, taken from culture after CMV antigen stimulation. The receptors were sampled from a human donor in good health (CMV status not recorded). Some clones in this sample may be carry-over from other donors' samples.

The chain uses TRBV5-1 and TRBJ2-5; D ambiguous. This CDR3 is 15 amino acids long. Trimming took 0 bases from V and 5 from J, leaving 14 bases between them. The germline gives CDR1 SGHRS, CDR2 YFSETQ. The CDR3 sequence is CASSLALSPGETQYF. For the CDR3, the DNA is TGCGCCAGCAGCTTGGCCCTCTCACCCGGGGAGACCCAGTACTTC. The whole variable domain, remainder taken from reference TRBV5-1 and TRBJ2-5, is KAGVTQTPRYLIKTRGQQVTLSCSPISGHRSVSWYQQTPGQGLQFLFEYFSETQRNKGNFPGRFSGRQFSNSRSEMNVSTLELGDSALYLCASSLALSPGETQYFGPGTRLLVL.

This clonotype has a handful of counts. In DNA form, the CDR3 reads TGTGCCAGCAGTTACTCGGTTAGTCAGCCCCAGCATTTT. This sequence encodes CASSYSVSQPQHF. J is TRBJ1-5 and V is TRBV6-2 or TRBV6-3, with unresolved D. Deletions cut 0 bases from V and 6 bases from J, with 6 bases between. The CDR3 extends over 13 amino acids. CDR1 and CDR2 (germline): MNHEY, SVGEGT.

The V call is TRBV11-2, the J call TRBJ1-3; the D gene is possibly TRBD1 (6 bases). The CDR3 has 16 amino acids. Trimming left V 0 bases short and J 4 bases short, with 13 bases between. Germline V gene data show CDR1 as SGHAT and CDR2 as FQNNGV. For the CDR3, the DNA is TGTGCCAGCAGCTTAGATCGGGGGCGCGTGGGAAACACCATATATTTT. It yields the protein CASSLDRGRVGNTIYF.

At least ten counts were recorded for this clonotype. The chain carries TRBV7-2 and TRBJ2-3, with D possibly matching TRBD2 (6 bases). CDR3 size: 16 residues. CDR1 is SGHTA, CDR2 FQGNSA, per germline. V was shortened by 5 bases and J by 2 bases, with 17 bases between the two germline ends. The CDR3 spells CASSQSPGLITDTQYF. The CDR3 DNA follows: TGTGCCAGCAGCCAATCGCCGGGACTGATCACAGATACGCAGTATTTT.

This clonotype was observed a few times. The DNA for the CDR3 is TGTGCCAGCAGCTTAGCTAGCGGTGTGACCTACGAGCAGTACTTC. Amino acids: CASSLASGVTYEQYF. V usage is TRBV7-6 and J usage is TRBJ2-7; possible D gene TRBD2, 6 bases. Trimming removed 0 bases at V and 2 bases at J, with 11 bases between. Per germline, CDR1 SGHVS and CDR2 FNYEAQ. The CDR3 runs 15 residues. Looking up the rest from reference TRBV7-6 and TRBJ2-7 gives the full variable domain: GAGVSQSPRYKVTKRGQDVALRCDPISGHVSLYWYRQALGQGPEFLTYFNYEAQQDKSGLPNDRFSAERPEGSISTLTIQRTEQRDSAMYRCASSLASGVTYEQYFGPGTRLTVT.

V usage is TRBV3-1 and J usage is TRBJ2-2, with D possibly being TRBD2 (6 bases). This CDR3 has 16 residues. In germline, CDR1 is LGHDT, CDR2 YNNKEL (reference sequence). V shed 7 bases and J shed 0 bases, with 15 bases lying between them. CDR3 DNA sequence: TGTGCCAGCACCCCACGGGGGAGACCGAACACCGGGGAGCTGTTTTTT. Its protein product is CASTPRGRPNTGELFF. Using reference TRBV3-1 and TRBJ2-2 for the parts outside the CDR3, the full variable domain is DTAVSQTPKYLVTQMGNDKSIKCEQNLGHDTMYWYKQDSKKFLKIMFSYNNKELIINETVPNRFSPKSPDKAHLNLHINSLELGDSAVYFCASTPRGRPNTGELFFGEGSRLTVL.

The rearrangement uses TRBV27 and TRBJ2-7; unclear D gene. Trimming removed 5 bases at V and 0 bases at J, with 14 bases between. CDR3 length: 15 residues. The germline CDR1 and CDR2 sequences are MNHEY and SMNVEV (reference sequence). CDR3 DNA sequence: TGTGCCAGCAGTCCCCGACCGACAAGCTCCTACGAGCAGTACTTC. Its translation: CASSPRPTSSYEQYF.

The chain carries TRBV7-9 and TRBJ1-1; D is undetermined. CDR3 size: 13 residues. Per germline, CDR1 SEHNR and CDR2 FQNEAQ (reference sequence). The V and J ends lost 6 bases and 4 bases respectively, with 12 bases between them. As DNA, the CDR3 is TGTGCCAGCAGTCCCGAGGTCGGCACTGAAGCTTTCTTT. Translated, it gives CASSPEVGTEAFF.

The chain uses TRBV18 and TRBJ1-5; the D is unclear. The CDR3 runs 13 residues. Germline loops: CDR1 KGHSH, CDR2 LQKENI. Trimming removed 3 bases from V and 3 bases from J, with 6 bases in between. CDR3 sequence: CASSPEVNQPQHF. The DNA for the CDR3 is TGTGCCAGCTCACCGGAGGTCAATCAGCCCCAGCATTTT.

The chain joins TRBV27 to TRBJ2-1; TRBD1 agrees at 7 bases. Germline lookup yields CDR1 MNHEY and CDR2 SMNVEV (reference sequence). The CDR3 sequence is 14 residues long. V gave up 5 bases and J gave up 7 bases; unmatched junction bases: 8. Here the CDR3 reads CASSVGTATNEQFF. As DNA, the CDR3 is TGTGCCAGCAGTGTCGGGACAGCTACGAATGAGCAGTTCTTC.

The V gene is TRBV12-5, the J gene TRBJ2-6; 7 bases line up with TRBD2. Trimming at V came to 3 bases and at J to 2 bases, leaving 7 bases not matched to a gene. Germline CDR1 and CDR2: LGHNT and FRNRAP. CDR3 length: 17 amino acids. The CDR3: CASGLVLAVTGANVLTF. The CDR3 DNA follows: TGTGCTAGTGGTTTAGTCCTAGCGGTAACTGGGGCCAACGTCCTGACTTTC.

The chain recombines TRBV12-3 or TRBV12-4 with TRBJ1-6, with D maybe TRBD1 (5 bases). Trimming took 3 bases from V and 10 from J, leaving 13 bases between them. The CDR3 has 14 amino acids. CDR3 protein: CASSLRGLASPLHF. The CDR3 nucleotides are TGTGCCAGCAGTTTGCGGGGGTTAGCGTCACCCCTCCACTTT.

There are a few counts of this clonotype. The CDR3 region is CASSVTGSLNTEAFF. CDR3 bases: TGTGCCAGCAGCGTTACAGGGAGTTTGAACACTGAAGCTTTCTTT. The V gene is TRBV7-8, the J gene TRBJ1-1; D is possibly TRBD1 (6 bases). The CDR3 is 15 amino acids. The germline V gene has CDR1 SGHVS and CDR2 FQNEAQ. Trimming took 5 bases from V and 0 from J, leaving 13 bases between them.

This clonotype was counted a single time. This chain connects TRBV6-2 or TRBV6-3 to TRBJ1-2, with 9 bases matching TRBD1. Germline loops: CDR1 MNHEY, CDR2 SVGEGT. The ends lost 5 bases at V and 10 bases at J; junction bases unmatched: 5. This CDR3 contains 12 residues. The CDR3 coding sequence is TGTGCCAGCAGTGAGGGACAGGGAAACTACACCTTC. This codes for CASSEGQGNYTF.

The chain recombines TRBV11-2 with TRBJ2-1; D may be TRBD1 or TRBD2 (5 bases each). In germline, CDR1 is SGHAT, CDR2 FQNNGV. With 8 bases removed from V and 4 bases from J, the gap between germline ends came to 9 bases. The CDR3 contains 12 residues. The CDR3 coding sequence is TGTGCCAGCGGGGGAAGGTACAATGAGCAGTTCTTC. This encodes CASGGRYNEQFF.

V usage is TRBV6-1 and J usage is TRBJ2-1; TRBD1 might be the D (6 bases). The CDR3 is made up of 13 amino acids. In germline, CDR1 is MNHNS, CDR2 SASEGT. V lost 9 bases and J 4 bases, leaving 13 bases between the germline ends. The CDR3 is CASRRDTYNEQFF. CDR3 nucleotides: TGTGCCAGTCGCCGGGACACTTACAATGAGCAGTTCTTC.

This clonotype was counted a few times. The chain has TRBV20-1 and TRBJ2-1, with TRBD2 matching over 9 bases. The CDR3 is 14 amino acids. CDR1 is DFQATT and CDR2 is SNEGSKA in the germline V gene (reference sequence). V was clipped by 5 bases and J by 4 bases; unmatched bases: 6. CDR3 DNA: TGCAGTGCTCGGGGGACTAGCCCTTACAATGAGCAGTTCTTC. This sequence encodes CSARGTSPYNEQFF.

J is TRBJ1-6 and V is TRBV5-1, with 10 bases lining up with TRBD1. This CDR3 has 15 residues. Germline V gene data show CDR1 as SGHRS and CDR2 as YFSETQ. The V segment lost 1 base and the J segment 8 bases; nucleotides outside the gene matches: 3. DNA for the CDR3: TGCGCCAGCAGCTTGCAGGGACAGGGGTATTCACCCCTCCACTTT. It translates to CASSLQGQGYSPLHF. Supplemented by reference TRBV5-1 and TRBJ1-6, the full variable domain reads KAGVTQTPRYLIKTRGQQVTLSCSPISGHRSVSWYQQTPGQGLQFLFEYFSETQRNKGNFPGRFSGRQFSNSRSEMNVSTLELGDSALYLCASSLQGQGYSPLHFGNGTRLTVT.

The sample holds a few counts of this clonotype. This chain connects TRBV2 to TRBJ2-1, with D tentatively TRBD1 (7 bases). V lost 3 bases, J lost 1 base, and 10 bases lay in between. Germline CDR1 reads SNHLY; CDR2 reads FYNNEI. This CDR3 comprises 15 residues. CDR3 coding DNA: TGTGCCAGCAGTGACGGGGGACAGTCCTACAATGAGCAGTTCTTC. Its protein product is CASSDGGQSYNEQFF.

The J gene is TRBJ1-1, the V gene TRBV6-1, with 7 bases matching TRBD1. CDR1 and CDR2 (germline): MNHNS, SASEGT. This CDR3 spans 13 amino acids. V trimming: 10 bases; J trimming: 3 bases; junction bases outside the gene matches: 8. This CDR3 is CATRLQGDTEAFF. CDR3 in DNA: TGTGCCACCCGGCTCCAGGGGGACACTGAAGCTTTCTTT.

This clonotype has a handful of counts. The chain employs TRBV7-2 and TRBJ2-5, with D perhaps TRBD1 or TRBD2 (5 bases each). V gave up 1 base and J gave up 6 bases, with 18 bases separating them. The germline CDR1 and CDR2 sequences are SGHTA and FQGNSA. This CDR3 region has 16 residues. The CDR3 region has the DNA TGTGCCAGCAGCTTAGTTTGGTACGGCGAGGGGAAGACCCAGTACTTC. Protein product: CASSLVWYGEGKTQYF. The variable domain in full, with the rest retrieved from reference TRBV7-2 and TRBJ2-5, is GAGVSQSPSNKVTEKGKDVELRCDPISGHTALYWYRQSLGQGLEFLIYFQGNSAPDKSGLPSDRFSAERTGGSVSTLTIQRTQQEDSAVYLCASSLVWYGEGKTQYFGPGTRLLVL.